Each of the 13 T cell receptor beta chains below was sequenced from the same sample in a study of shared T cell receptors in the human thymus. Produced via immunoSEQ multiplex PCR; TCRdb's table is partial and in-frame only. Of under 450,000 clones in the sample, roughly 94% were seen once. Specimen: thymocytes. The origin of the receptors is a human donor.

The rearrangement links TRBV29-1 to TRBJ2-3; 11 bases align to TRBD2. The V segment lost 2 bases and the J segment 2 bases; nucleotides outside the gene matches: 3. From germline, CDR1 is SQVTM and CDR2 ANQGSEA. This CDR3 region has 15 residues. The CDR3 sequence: CSVERTSGFTDTQYF. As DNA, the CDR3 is TGCAGCGTTGAAAGGACTAGCGGGTTCACAGATACGCAGTATTTT.

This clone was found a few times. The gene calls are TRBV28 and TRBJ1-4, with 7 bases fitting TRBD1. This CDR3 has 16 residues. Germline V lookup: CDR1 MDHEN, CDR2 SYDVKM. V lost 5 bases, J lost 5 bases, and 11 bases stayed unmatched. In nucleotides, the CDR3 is TGTGCCAGCAGTCTCCGGACAGGCGATGCCAATGAAAAACTGTTTTTT. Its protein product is CASSLRTGDANEKLFF.

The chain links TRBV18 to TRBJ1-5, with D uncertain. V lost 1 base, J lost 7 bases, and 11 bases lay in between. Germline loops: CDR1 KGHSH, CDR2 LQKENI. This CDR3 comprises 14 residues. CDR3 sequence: CASSPLTAQQPQHF. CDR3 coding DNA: TGTGCCAGCTCACCACTCACGGCGCAACAGCCCCAGCATTTT.

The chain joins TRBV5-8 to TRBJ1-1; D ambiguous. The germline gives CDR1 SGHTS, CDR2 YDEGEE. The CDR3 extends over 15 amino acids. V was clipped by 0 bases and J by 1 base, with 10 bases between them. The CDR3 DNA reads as TGTGCCAGCAGCTTGGTGCAGGCAACGAACACTGAAGCTTTCTTT. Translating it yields CASSLVQATNTEAFF.

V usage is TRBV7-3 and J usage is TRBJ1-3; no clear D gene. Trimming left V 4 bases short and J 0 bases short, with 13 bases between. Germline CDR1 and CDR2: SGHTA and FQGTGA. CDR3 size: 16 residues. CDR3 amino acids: CASSSAPTSSGNTIYF. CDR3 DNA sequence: TGTGCCAGCAGCTCCGCCCCCACGAGCTCTGGAAACACCATATATTTT.

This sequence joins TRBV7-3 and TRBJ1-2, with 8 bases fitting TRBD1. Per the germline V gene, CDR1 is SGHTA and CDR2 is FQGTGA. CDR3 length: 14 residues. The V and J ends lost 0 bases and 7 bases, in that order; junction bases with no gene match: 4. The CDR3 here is CASSLTVQGAGYTF. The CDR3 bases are TGTGCCAGCAGCTTAACGGTCCAGGGGGCTGGCTACACCTTC.

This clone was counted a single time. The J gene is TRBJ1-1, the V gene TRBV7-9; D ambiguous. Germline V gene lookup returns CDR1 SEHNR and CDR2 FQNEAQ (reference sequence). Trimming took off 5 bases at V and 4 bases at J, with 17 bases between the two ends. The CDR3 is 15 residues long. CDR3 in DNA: TGTGCCAGCAGCCCCGACTCTTGGGCGGGCACTGAAGCTTTCTTT. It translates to CASSPDSWAGTEAFF.

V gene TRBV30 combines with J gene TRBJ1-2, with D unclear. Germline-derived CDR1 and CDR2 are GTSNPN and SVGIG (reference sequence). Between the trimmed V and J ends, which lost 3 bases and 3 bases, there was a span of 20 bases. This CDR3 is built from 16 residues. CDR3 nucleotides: TGTGCCTGGAGCGCTGTAGAAGGCGGCCCGGACTATGGCTACACCTTC. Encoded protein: CAWSAVEGGPDYGYTF.

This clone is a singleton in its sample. The CDR3 reads CATSTCQRRDNEKLFF. The DNA of the CDR3 is TGTGCCACCAGCACATGCCAACGGAGGGATAATGAAAAACTGTTTTTT. The chain recombines TRBV15 with TRBJ1-4; D ambiguous. This CDR3 contains 16 residues. Germline CDR1 and CDR2: LNHNV and YYDKDF (reference sequence). Deletions cut 4 bases from V and 4 bases from J, with 16 bases between.

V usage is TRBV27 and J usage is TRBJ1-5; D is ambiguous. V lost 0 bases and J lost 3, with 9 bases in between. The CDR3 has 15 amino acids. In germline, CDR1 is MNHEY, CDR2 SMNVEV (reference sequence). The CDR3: CASSLSKSHNQPQHF. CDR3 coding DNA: TGTGCCAGCAGTTTATCGAAGTCCCACAATCAGCCCCAGCATTTT.

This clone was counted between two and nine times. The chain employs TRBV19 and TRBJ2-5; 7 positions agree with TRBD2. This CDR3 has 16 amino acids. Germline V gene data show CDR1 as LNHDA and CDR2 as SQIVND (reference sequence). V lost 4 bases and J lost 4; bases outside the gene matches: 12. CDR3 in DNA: TGTGCCAGTAGTACCCCACCTGGCGGGAGAATAGAGACCCAGTACTTC. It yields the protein CASSTPPGGRIETQYF.

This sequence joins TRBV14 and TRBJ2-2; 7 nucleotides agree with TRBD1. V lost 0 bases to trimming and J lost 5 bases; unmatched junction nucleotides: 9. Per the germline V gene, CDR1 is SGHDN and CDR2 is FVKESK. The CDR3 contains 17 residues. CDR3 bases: TGTGCCAGCAGCCAAGATTCTCCGGGACAGAGAACCGGGGAGCTGTTTTTT. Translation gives CASSQDSPGQRTGELFF.

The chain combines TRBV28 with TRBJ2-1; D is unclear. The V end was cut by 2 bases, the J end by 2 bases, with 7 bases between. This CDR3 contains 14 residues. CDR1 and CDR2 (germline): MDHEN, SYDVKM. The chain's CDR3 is CASSLGWTYNEQFF. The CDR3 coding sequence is TGTGCCAGCAGTTTAGGCTGGACCTACAATGAGCAGTTCTTC. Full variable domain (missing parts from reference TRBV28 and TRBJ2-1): DVKVTQSSRYLVKRTGEKVFLECVQDMDHENMFWYRQDPGLGLRLIYFSYDVKMKEKGDIPEGYSVSREKKERFSLILESASTNQTSMYLCASSLGWTYNEQFFGPGTRLTVL.